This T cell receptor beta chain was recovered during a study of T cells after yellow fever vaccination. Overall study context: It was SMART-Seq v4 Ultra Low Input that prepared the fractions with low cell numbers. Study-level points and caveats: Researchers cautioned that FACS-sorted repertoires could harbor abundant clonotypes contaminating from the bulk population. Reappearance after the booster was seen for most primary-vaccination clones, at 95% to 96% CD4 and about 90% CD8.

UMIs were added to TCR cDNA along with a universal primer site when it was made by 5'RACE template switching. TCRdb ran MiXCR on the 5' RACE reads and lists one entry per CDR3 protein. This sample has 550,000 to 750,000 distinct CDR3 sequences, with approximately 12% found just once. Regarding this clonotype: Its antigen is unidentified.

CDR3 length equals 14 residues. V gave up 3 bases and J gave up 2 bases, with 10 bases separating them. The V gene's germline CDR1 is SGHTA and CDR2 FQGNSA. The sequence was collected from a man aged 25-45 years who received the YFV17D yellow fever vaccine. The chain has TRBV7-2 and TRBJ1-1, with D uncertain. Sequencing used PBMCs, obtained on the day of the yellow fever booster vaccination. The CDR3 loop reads CASSFGQINTEAFF. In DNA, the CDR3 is TGTGCCAGCAGCTTTGGCCAAATAAACACTGAAGCTTTCTTT.